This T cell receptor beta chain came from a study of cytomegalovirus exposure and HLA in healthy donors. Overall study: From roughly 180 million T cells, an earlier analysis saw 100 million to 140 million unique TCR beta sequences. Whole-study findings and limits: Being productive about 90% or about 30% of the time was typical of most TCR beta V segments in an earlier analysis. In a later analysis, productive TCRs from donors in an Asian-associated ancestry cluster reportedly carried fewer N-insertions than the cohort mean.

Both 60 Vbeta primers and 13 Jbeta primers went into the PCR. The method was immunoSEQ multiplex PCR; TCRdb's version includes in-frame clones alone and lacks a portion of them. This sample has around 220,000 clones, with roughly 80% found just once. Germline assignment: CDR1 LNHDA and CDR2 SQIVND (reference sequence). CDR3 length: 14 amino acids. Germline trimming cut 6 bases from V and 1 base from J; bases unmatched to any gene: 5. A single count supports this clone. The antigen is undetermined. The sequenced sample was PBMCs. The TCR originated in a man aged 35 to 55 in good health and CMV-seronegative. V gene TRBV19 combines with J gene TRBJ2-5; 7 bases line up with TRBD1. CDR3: CASSPRQGQETQYF. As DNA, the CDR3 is TGTGCCAGTAGCCCCAGACAGGGCCAAGAGACCCAGTACTTC.